A single sample is the source of the 24 T cell receptor beta chains below, sequenced in a study of cytomegalovirus exposure and HLA in healthy donors. PCR amplification relied on 60 Vbeta primers (plus 13 Jbeta primers). The table came from immunoSEQ multiplex PCR; TCRdb's copy has only in-frame clones and leaves some out. The repertoire holds over 110,000 clones, with approximately 84% as singletons. The sequencing input was PBMCs. The receptors come from a woman in her fifties or sixties in good health and CMV-seropositive.

This clone was found a few times. V is TRBV18 and J is TRBJ1-4; 10 nucleotides align to TRBD1. V gave up 4 bases and J gave up 6 bases; unmatched junction bases: 5. This CDR3 region has 15 residues. From germline, CDR1 is KGHSH and CDR2 LQKENI. CDR3 region: CASSQGTGDDEKLFF. The CDR3 DNA reads as TGTGCCAGCTCACAGGGGACAGGGGACGATGAAAAACTGTTTTTT.

A single count supports this clone. The chain is built from TRBV6-5 and TRBJ2-3, with a weak D call TRBD1 (5 bases). The V gene's germline CDR1 is MNHEY and CDR2 SVGAGI. CDR3 size: 12 residues. V lost 6 bases to trimming and J lost 2 bases, with 6 bases between them. This chain's CDR3 is CASRGVTDTQYF. The DNA for the CDR3 is TGTGCCAGCAGAGGGGTCACAGATACGCAGTATTTT.

The gene calls are TRBV5-5 and TRBJ2-4; 7 nucleotides match TRBD1. This CDR3 has 16 residues. Germline lookup yields CDR1 SGHKS and CDR2 YYEKEE (reference sequence). V was clipped by 7 bases and J by 3 bases; unmatched bases: 13. CDR3: CASSPRTGVGKNIQYF. The DNA of the CDR3 is TGTGCCAGCTCGCCACGAACAGGGGTCGGCAAAAACATTCAGTACTTC.

V and J are TRBV30 and TRBJ1-1; possibly TRBD1 for D (5 bases). This CDR3 region has 13 residues. The V gene lost 4 bases and the J gene lost 1 base, with 10 bases spanning the gap. CDR1 and CDR2 from the germline V gene are GTSNPN and SVGIG (reference sequence). CDR3 loop: CAWTGFSNTEAFF. The CDR3 coding sequence is TGTGCCTGGACAGGGTTCTCGAACACTGAAGCTTTCTTT.

The chain employs TRBV20-1 and TRBJ2-2; D is ambiguous. The assigned J gene may be wrong: the sequence end matches TRBJ1-3 better. Germline lookup yields CDR1 DFQATT and CDR2 SNEGSKA (reference sequence). CDR3 length: 11 amino acids. CDR3 in DNA: TGCAGTGCCTCTCGGGTTGGCACCATATATTTT. Protein: CSASRVGTIYF.

The V call is TRBV7-2, the J call TRBJ1-1; 7 bases are a match to TRBD1. The germline V gene has CDR1 SGHTA and CDR2 FQGNSA. This CDR3 comprises 14 residues. Unmatched junction bases numbered 8, after V lost 7 bases and J lost 3 bases. The CDR3 bases are TGTGCCAGCAAGGGCGGCAGGGGGGACACTGAAGCTTTCTTT. It yields the protein CASKGGRGDTEAFF.

The CDR3 region is CASSYSRGGDEQYF. The CDR3, as DNA: TGTGCCAGCAGTTACTCGAGGGGGGGAGATGAGCAGTACTTC. The chain links TRBV6-5 to TRBJ2-7, with D perhaps TRBD2 (7 bases). CDR3 size: 14 residues. CDR1 is MNHEY, CDR2 SVGAGI, per germline. V lost 0 bases to trimming and J lost 7 bases, with 13 bases between them.

The V gene is TRBV27, the J gene TRBJ1-5; D ambiguous. CDR1 and CDR2 (germline): MNHEY, SMNVEV (reference sequence). Trimming took off 3 bases at V and 2 bases at J, with 11 bases between the two ends. The CDR3 totals 15 residues. In DNA, the CDR3 is TGTGCCAGCAGTTTGCGGCCCATGGGCAATCAGCCCCAGCATTTT. It translates to CASSLRPMGNQPQHF.

The chain employs TRBV19 and TRBJ2-3, with 7 bases matching TRBD1. Trimming removed 6 bases from V and 3 bases from J; junction bases left unmatched: 6. Germline V CDR1 and CDR2: LNHDA, SQIVND (reference sequence). The CDR3 length is 14 residues. The CDR3 loop is CASSIDRATDTQYF. CDR3 coding DNA: TGTGCCAGTAGCATTGACAGGGCGACAGATACGCAGTATTTT.

As DNA, the CDR3 is TGTGCCAGCAGTTACACTAGCGGAGATCAAGAGACCCAGTACTTC. Its translation: CASSYTSGDQETQYF. The rearrangement joins TRBV28 to TRBJ2-5; 8 positions match TRBD2. The CDR3 length is 15 residues. J lost 2 bases, V lost 4 bases, and 6 bases had no gene match. CDR1 MDHEN and CDR2 SYDVKM come from the germline V gene.

The chain couples TRBV5-4 to TRBJ1-2; D might be TRBD1 (6 bases). Trimming shortened V by 0 bases and J by 5 bases, and 14 bases separated the two germline ends. Germline CDR1 and CDR2: SGHNT and YYREEE (reference sequence). The CDR3 length is 15 residues. The CDR3 region has the DNA TGTGCCAGCAGCTTGGATTGGGGGCGCCGGTATGGCTACACCTTC. Translation gives CASSLDWGRRYGYTF.

The J gene is TRBJ2-3, the V gene TRBV4-3; tentative D call: TRBD2 (5 bases). This CDR3 region has 13 residues. Trimming left V 0 bases short and J 9 bases short, with 10 bases between. CDR1 and CDR2 (germline): LGHNA, YSLEER. The CDR3 loop is CASSQETGGTQYF. In DNA, the CDR3 is TGCGCCAGCAGCCAAGAGACCGGCGGGACGCAGTATTTT.

The chain employs TRBV5-8 and TRBJ2-3; tentatively, D is TRBD2 (5 bases). Trimming removed 4 bases from V and 1 base from J, with 13 bases in between. There are 15 residues in the CDR3. CDR1 is SGHTS, CDR2 YDEGEE, per germline. The CDR3 region has the DNA TGTGCCAGCAGCCACGGGTTAGCGCGCACAGATACGCAGTATTTT. It yields the protein CASSHGLARTDTQYF. Based on the CDR3 plus reference TRBV5-8 and TRBJ2-3, the full variable domain is EAGVTQSPTHLIKTRGQQATLRCSPISGHTSVYWYQQALGLGLQFLLWYDEGEERNRGNFPPRFSGRQFPNYSSELNVNALELEDSALYLCASSHGLARTDTQYFGPGTRLTVL.

J is TRBJ1-5 and V is TRBV28; D gene uncertain. The germline V and J ends were trimmed by 3 bases and 6 bases, with 15 bases remaining between them. The CDR3 is made up of 15 amino acids. Per germline, CDR1 MDHEN and CDR2 SYDVKM. The CDR3 is CASSLRRWYGQPQHF. DNA for the CDR3: TGTGCCAGCAGTTTGCGGAGGTGGTACGGTCAGCCCCAGCATTTT.

This chain joins TRBV30 and TRBJ2-5, with D hard to call. The J call may be wrong; the DNA end is better matched by TRBJ2-7. Germline V gene lookup returns CDR1 GTSNPN and CDR2 SVGIG (reference sequence). The length of the CDR3 is 11 residues. Written as DNA, the CDR3 is TGTGCCTGGAGTCAGGCCTACGAGCAGTACTTC. Translated: CAWSQAYEQYF.

This rearrangement joins TRBV9 to TRBJ2-1; maybe TRBD1 (6 bases). The CDR3 sequence is 15 residues long. Trimming stripped 2 bases from V and 0 bases from J, with 9 bases between. From germline, CDR1 is SGDLS and CDR2 YYNGEE. The DNA of the CDR3 is TGTGCCAGCAGCGTCCAGGGGAGCTCCTACAATGAGCAGTTCTTC. This gives the protein CASSVQGSSYNEQFF.

In this sample, this clone turned up once. The rearrangement links TRBV7-2 to TRBJ1-1; no definite D call. V was clipped by 6 bases and J by 4 bases, with 15 bases between them. The CDR3 spans 14 residues. The V gene's germline CDR1 is SGHTA and CDR2 FQGNSA. The CDR3 protein is CASRFGEVATEAFF. As DNA, the CDR3 is TGTGCCAGCAGGTTCGGGGAGGTGGCCACTGAAGCTTTCTTT.

This chain joins TRBV5-1 and TRBJ2-7; 9 bases fit TRBD2. V trimming: 6 bases; J trimming: 2 bases; junction bases outside the gene matches: 30. This CDR3 spans 22 amino acids. Looked up from germline, CDR1 is SGHRS and CDR2 is YFSETQ. The CDR3 DNA reads TGCGCCAGCATTCGTAAGGATAGTCGAAGAGGATGTCGACTAGCGGAAACCTACGAGCAGTACTTC. As protein: CASIRKDSRRGCRLAETYEQYF.

The chain combines TRBV5-1 with TRBJ1-3; D remains unclear. CDR1 and CDR2 from the germline V gene are SGHRS and YFSETQ. This CDR3 has 13 residues. The germline V and J ends were trimmed by 0 bases and 4 bases, with 5 bases remaining between them. CDR3: CASSLGLGNTIYF. As DNA, the CDR3 is TGCGCCAGCAGCTTGGGTCTGGGAAACACCATATATTTT.

This clone showed up just a few times. The rearrangement uses TRBV25-1 and TRBJ2-1; TRBD2 matches at 7 bases. This CDR3 is built from 17 residues. Germline V gene lookup returns CDR1 MGHDK and CDR2 SYGVNS. Losses at the gene ends were 4 bases for V and 3 bases for J; bases not matched to a gene: 12. The CDR3 DNA sequence: TGTGCCAGCAGTGCCCCCCTTAGCGGGCGGATCTACAATGAGCAGTTCTTC. Its translation is CASSAPLSGRIYNEQFF.

The CDR3 protein is CSVDIAGLGELFF. In nucleotides, the CDR3 is TGCAGCGTTGATATAGCGGGACTCGGGGAGCTGTTTTTT. The V gene is TRBV29-1, the J gene TRBJ2-2; TRBD2 matches 8 bases. Germline CDR1 is SQVTM and CDR2 is ANQGSEA. V was pared by 3 bases and J by 7 bases, with 4 bases of the junction left unmatched. The CDR3 sequence is 13 residues long.

The chain employs TRBV7-8 and TRBJ1-3, with D unresolved. The CDR3 is 15 amino acids. Germline V CDR1 and CDR2: SGHVS, FQNEAQ. Trimming stripped 5 bases from V and 4 bases from J, with 15 bases between. DNA of the CDR3: TGTGCCAGCAGCCGCACGGGAGATCGGGGAAACACCATATATTTT. It codes for CASSRTGDRGNTIYF.

The chain joins TRBV7-8 to TRBJ2-1, with D perhaps matching TRBD2 (6 bases). The CDR3 is 13 amino acids. Germline CDR1 is SGHVS and CDR2 is FQNEAQ. V was trimmed by 2 bases and J by 8 bases, leaving 10 bases between them. In nucleotides, the CDR3 is TGTGCCAGCAGCTTAACTAGCATCCATGAGCAGTTCTTC. This translates into CASSLTSIHEQFF.

The rearrangement joins TRBV18 to TRBJ2-7; a possible D gene is TRBD1 (6 bases). Per the germline V gene, CDR1 is KGHSH and CDR2 is LQKENI. With 4 bases removed from V and 4 bases from J, the gap between germline ends came to 11 bases. The CDR3 has 13 residues. CDR3 bases: TGTGCCAGCTCACAAGGGGGTGGTTACGAGCAGTACTTC. This encodes CASSQGGGYEQYF.